The 31 T cell receptor beta chains given below trace back to one sample, sequenced in a study of CD8 T cells in Susac syndrome. cDNA came from around 0.54 to 1 ug RNA primed by random hexamers. MiXCR was run by TCRdb on the immunoSEQ multiplex PCR reads, yielding one entry per CDR3 protein. The sample records approximately 25,000 distinct CDR3 sequences, approximately 92% being singletons. What was sequenced was CD8+ T cells from PBMCs. The receptors derive from a human donor with Susac syndrome.

This clonotype appeared once. The CDR3 sequence is CSATPAGVEWDNEQFF. As DNA, the CDR3 is TGCAGTGCTACACCCGCAGGGGTTGAATGGGACAATGAGCAGTTCTTC. This sequence joins TRBV20-1 and TRBJ2-1, with a weak D call TRBD1 (6 bases). Germline CDR1 DFQATT, CDR2 SNEGSKA (reference sequence). Trimming cost V 4 bases and J 5 bases, with 21 bases left between them. The CDR3 covers 16 residues.

Only a few counts were recorded for this clonotype. The chain is built from TRBV27 and TRBJ2-7; D might be TRBD1 or TRBD2, each matching 5 bases. This CDR3 region has 15 residues. Trimming left V 0 bases short and J 3 bases short, with 12 bases between. Germline V gene lookup returns CDR1 MNHEY and CDR2 SMNVEV (reference sequence). The CDR3 region has the DNA TGTGCCAGCAGTTTATCATCCGGGGCAGTCTACGAGCAGTACTTC. Translating gives CASSLSSGAVYEQYF.

This chain uses TRBV28 with TRBJ2-7; D is uncertain. V dropped 3 bases and J dropped 0 bases, with 9 bases sitting between them. The CDR3 totals 14 residues. The germline V gene has CDR1 MDHEN and CDR2 SYDVKM. This CDR3 is CASSFDIRSYEQYF. CDR3 sequence (DNA): TGTGCCAGCAGTTTCGACATTCGCTCCTACGAGCAGTACTTC.

A few counts support this clonotype. The chain uses TRBV30 and TRBJ2-7; D not resolved. CDR1 is GTSNPN and CDR2 is SVGIG in the germline V gene (reference sequence). V was shortened by 1 base and J by 3 bases, with 13 bases between the two germline ends. The CDR3 loop spans 14 amino acids. CDR3 sequence (DNA): TGTGCCTGGAGTGGGACCTTTTTGTACTACGAGCAGTACTTC. This sequence encodes CAWSGTFLYYEQYF.

V usage is TRBV6-6 and J usage is TRBJ1-1; D gene uncertain. Per the germline V gene, CDR1 is MNHNY and CDR2 is SVGAGI (reference sequence). The V and J ends lost 5 bases and 7 bases respectively, with 11 bases between them. The CDR3 is made up of 12 amino acids. CDR3 DNA: TGTGCCAGCAGTCCCGAGGGCGGTGAAGCTTTCTTT. Amino acids: CASSPEGGEAFF.

V is TRBV14 and J is TRBJ2-3; D ambiguous. The germline V and J ends were trimmed by 4 bases and 2 bases, with 7 bases remaining between them. The CDR3 sequence is 13 residues long. Germline lookup yields CDR1 SGHDN and CDR2 FVKESK. The CDR3, as DNA: TGTGCCAGCAGCCGGGCCGACACAGATACGCAGTATTTT. It codes for CASSRADTDTQYF.

The rearrangement joins TRBV2 to TRBJ2-7; D is uncertain. The ends were cut back, 4 bases at V and 4 bases at J, with 5 bases in the middle. The germline V gene encodes CDR1 SNHLY and CDR2 FYNNEI. The CDR3 covers 11 residues. The CDR3 loop reads CASSVPYEQYF. The CDR3 DNA reads TGTGCCAGCAGTGTCCCGTACGAGCAGTACTTC.

This sequence joins TRBV27 and TRBJ2-6, with TRBD1 identical over 7 bases. This CDR3 region has 16 residues. Germline values: CDR1 MNHEY, CDR2 SMNVEV (reference sequence). V was pared by 6 bases and J by 3 bases, with 8 bases of the junction left unmatched. The CDR3 bases are TGTGCCAGCAGACTGACAGGGTGGGGTGGGGCCAACGTCCTGACTTTC. This translates into CASRLTGWGGANVLTF. Together with reference TRBV27 and TRBJ2-6, the CDR3 gives the full variable domain: EAQVTQNPRYLITVTGKKLTVTCSQNMNHEYMSWYRQDPGLGLRQIYYSMNVEVTDKGDVPEGYKVSRKEKRNFPLILESPSPNQTSLYFCASRLTGWGGANVLTFGAGSRLTVL.

The chain couples TRBV7-9 to TRBJ2-7, with D perhaps given as TRBD1 or TRBD2 (5 bases each). Trimming removed 1 base at V and 2 bases at J, with 12 bases between. The CDR3 consists of 15 residues. CDR1 is SEHNR, CDR2 FQNEAQ, per germline (reference sequence). CDR3 DNA: TGTGCCAGCAGCTTAGGCCCACGGGGCACCTACGAGCAGTACTTC. Translation: CASSLGPRGTYEQYF.

The chain links TRBV19 to TRBJ2-6; D unclear. The CDR3 sequence is 16 residues long. The ends were cut back, 0 bases at V and 1 base at J, with 7 bases in the middle. CDR1 and CDR2 (germline): LNHDA, SQIVND (reference sequence). The chain's CDR3 is CASSIEDGSGANVLTF. In nucleotides, the CDR3 is TGTGCCAGTAGTATAGAGGACGGGTCTGGGGCCAACGTCCTGACTTTC.

This rearrangement joins TRBV20-1 to TRBJ2-7, with D perhaps TRBD1 (5 bases). V lost 3 bases, J lost 1 base, and 10 bases lay in between. CDR3 length: 13 amino acids. Germline V lookup: CDR1 DFQATT, CDR2 SNEGSKA (reference sequence). CDR3: CSASSRASYEQYF. The DNA of the CDR3 is TGCAGTGCTAGTTCCAGGGCTTCCTACGAGCAGTACTTC.

The chain recombines TRBV25-1 with TRBJ1-2; D unclear. V shed 10 bases and J shed 2 bases, with 14 bases lying between them. Germline loops: CDR1 MGHDK, CDR2 SYGVNS. The CDR3 runs to 13 residues. CDR3 bases: TGTGCCACCTCCCGCCATTTCAACTATGGCTACACCTTC. It yields the protein CATSRHFNYGYTF.

This chain's CDR3 is CASRLQGSNQPQHF. CDR3 bases: TGTGCCAGCAGACTACAGGGGTCTAATCAGCCCCAGCATTTT. This chain joins TRBV2 and TRBJ1-5; 7 bases map to TRBD1. The CDR3 extends over 14 amino acids. V shed 6 bases, J shed 4 bases, and the junction held 6 bases outside the gene matches. CDR1 is SNHLY, CDR2 FYNNEI, per germline.

This rearrangement joins TRBV12-3 or TRBV12-4 to TRBJ2-2; D unresolved. The germline V and J ends were trimmed by 4 bases and 1 base, with 7 bases remaining between them. CDR3 length: 14 amino acids. Here the CDR3 DNA reads TGTGCCAGCAGTTGGTACAGGAACACCGGGGAGCTGTTTTTT. It encodes CASSWYRNTGELFF.

The V call is TRBV23-1, the J call TRBJ1-4, with D perhaps TRBD1 (6 bases). TRBV23-1 is an ORF for which the function is uncertain. The length of the CDR3 is 17 residues. Trimming shortened V by 4 bases and J by 0 bases, and 15 bases separated the two germline ends. The CDR3 region is CASSLQGHPATNEKLFF. As DNA, the CDR3 is TGCGCCAGCAGTCTACAGGGTCACCCTGCAACTAATGAAAAACTGTTTTTT.

The genes are TRBV29-1 and TRBJ2-7; D remains unclear. The germline CDR1 and CDR2 sequences are SQVTM and ANQGSEA. V was clipped by 4 bases and J by 3 bases, with 10 bases between them. The CDR3 runs 12 residues. The CDR3, as DNA: TGCAGCGTTGTTGGGGTGGGCTACGAGCAGTACTTC. As protein: CSVVGVGYEQYF.

The chain combines TRBV27 with TRBJ2-7; 8 positions agree with TRBD1. Germline V gene lookup returns CDR1 MNHEY and CDR2 SMNVEV (reference sequence). The V gene end was trimmed by 5 bases and the J gene end by 1 base; junction bases not matched to a gene: 7. The CDR3 is made up of 15 amino acids. The chain's CDR3 is CASSPVRDRSYEQYF. The CDR3 DNA sequence: TGTGCCAGCAGTCCCGTTCGGGACAGGTCCTACGAGCAGTACTTC.

This clonotype was found a few times. This rearrangement joins TRBV28 to TRBJ2-2; D is undetermined. The germline CDR1 and CDR2 sequences are MDHEN and SYDVKM. V lost 3 bases and J lost 7, with 3 bases in between. CDR3 size: 11 residues. The CDR3 DNA reads TGTGCCAGCAGTTTTGGCGGGGAGCTGTTTTTT. Its translation: CASSFGGELFF.

The sample holds one count of this clonotype. The chain combines TRBV6-8 with TRBJ2-1, with TRBD2 matching over 14 bases. Germline CDR1 reads MNHGY; CDR2 reads SAAAGT. Trimming cost V 6 bases and J 0 bases; bases outside gene matches: 7. This CDR3 comprises 18 residues. The CDR3 DNA follows: TGTGCCAGCAGCGTGGGACTAGCGGGGGTCAGCTCCTACAATGAGCAGTTCTTC. This codes for CASSVGLAGVSSYNEQFF.

This chain joins TRBV7-3 and TRBJ1-6, with D maybe TRBD1 (5 bases). Trimming took off 0 bases at V and 7 bases at J, with 7 bases between the two ends. Germline CDR1 and CDR2: SGHTA and FQGTGA. This CDR3 has 14 residues. Written as DNA, the CDR3 is TGTGCCAGCAGCTTAACCGGGGCAAATTCACCCCTCCACTTT. Encoded protein: CASSLTGANSPLHF.

The chain links TRBV28 to TRBJ1-1, with D perhaps matching TRBD1 (5 bases). V was pared by 3 bases and J by 4 bases, with 12 bases between. Per germline, CDR1 MDHEN and CDR2 SYDVKM. This CDR3 is built from 14 residues. The CDR3 DNA reads TGTGCCAGCAGTTTTTCAGGGAGTATCACTGAAGCTTTCTTT. Translation: CASSFSGSITEAFF.

The chain is built from TRBV7-8 and TRBJ1-6; TRBD1 might be the D (6 bases). CDR1 is SGHVS and CDR2 is FQNEAQ in the germline V gene. The CDR3 has 16 residues. V was pared by 4 bases and J by 0 bases, with 10 bases between. In DNA, the CDR3 is TGTGCCAGCAGCTCCACAGGGAGCTCCTATAATTCACCCCTCCACTTT. Its translation: CASSSTGSSYNSPLHF. Based on the CDR3 plus reference TRBV7-8 and TRBJ1-6, the full variable domain is GAGVSQSPRYKVAKRGQDVALRCDPISGHVSLFWYQQALGQGPEFLTYFQNEAQLDKSGLPSDRFFAERPEGSVSTLKIQRTQQEDSAVYLCASSSTGSSYNSPLHFGNGTRLTVT.

This clonotype was counted a single time. The chain couples TRBV6-5 to TRBJ1-1; a weak D match, TRBD1 (6 bases). Germline V gene data show CDR1 as MNHEY and CDR2 as SVGAGI. With 2 bases removed from V and 3 bases from J, the gap between germline ends came to 10 bases. The CDR3 has 14 amino acids. The CDR3 nucleotides read TGTGCCAGCAGTTACCTGGAGGGGGACACTGAAGCTTTCTTT. Translating it yields CASSYLEGDTEAFF.

By its share, this clonotype is medium-sized. The CDR3 DNA follows: TGTGCCAGCAGCGTAGCTAGGGACCGGGGTAACACCGGGGAGCTGTTTTTT. Translation: CASSVARDRGNTGELFF. The V call is TRBV9, the J call TRBJ2-2, with D perhaps being TRBD1 or TRBD2 (5 bases each). V was pared by 0 bases and J by 2 bases, with 14 bases between. CDR1 is SGDLS, CDR2 YYNGEE, per germline. The CDR3 runs 17 residues.

The gene calls are TRBV4-1 and TRBJ1-6; TRBD1 is a possible D gene (6 bases). Per the germline V gene, CDR1 is MGHRA and CDR2 is YSYEKL. V was pared by 1 base and J by 7 bases, with 14 bases between. The CDR3 is 16 amino acids. The DNA for the CDR3 is TGCGCCAGCAGCCAAGGGGGGAGGGGGTACAATTCACCCCTCCACTTT. Encoded protein: CASSQGGRGYNSPLHF.

The V gene is TRBV2, the J gene TRBJ1-3, with D possibly TRBD1 on 5 matching bases. This CDR3 has 15 amino acids. CDR1 is SNHLY and CDR2 is FYNNEI in the germline V gene. V dropped 6 bases and J dropped 0 bases, with 12 bases sitting between them. The CDR3 bases are TGTGCCAGCAGCGAGGCGGGGGACTCTGGAAACACCATATATTTT. Its translation: CASSEAGDSGNTIYF.

V usage is TRBV4-1 and J usage is TRBJ1-3; the D gene is possibly TRBD1 (6 bases). The germline V and J ends were trimmed by 0 bases and 4 bases, with 16 bases remaining between them. The length of the CDR3 is 17 residues. Germline CDR1 is MGHRA and CDR2 is YSYEKL. CDR3 in DNA: TGCGCCAGCAGCCAAGAGGACGGGGGCATTAGGGGAAACACCATATATTTT. It translates to CASSQEDGGIRGNTIYF.

The chain is built from TRBV6-5 and TRBJ2-7; 10 nucleotides line up with TRBD1. The V and J ends lost 2 bases and 4 bases, in that order; junction bases with no gene match: 5. The CDR3 runs 15 residues. Germline CDR1 MNHEY, CDR2 SVGAGI. The CDR3: CASSYGTGVLYEQYF. The CDR3 bases are TGTGCCAGCAGTTACGGGACAGGGGTTTTGTACGAGCAGTACTTC.

The CDR3 region is CASAHTGGLAEQYF. As DNA, the CDR3 is TGCGCCAGCGCCCATACAGGGGGCTTAGCCGAGCAGTACTTC. This sequence joins TRBV5-1 and TRBJ2-7; 9 positions agree with TRBD1. The CDR3 totals 14 residues. Germline lookup yields CDR1 SGHRS and CDR2 YFSETQ. J was trimmed by 6 bases and V by 7 bases; bases with no gene match: 11.

The chain carries TRBV13 and TRBJ1-3; TRBD1 might be the D (5 bases). Germline V CDR1 and CDR2: PRHDT, FYEKMQ (reference sequence). V was clipped by 2 bases and J by 0 bases, with 11 bases between them. This CDR3 comprises 16 residues. The CDR3 loop is CASSLTGSSSGNTIYF. CDR3 bases: TGTGCCAGCAGCTTAACAGGCAGCAGCTCTGGAAACACCATATATTTT. The variable domain in full, with the rest retrieved from reference TRBV13 and TRBJ1-3, is AAGVIQSPRHLIKEKRETATLKCYPIPRHDTVYWYQQGPGQDPQFLISFYEKMQSDKGSIPDRFSAQQFSDYHSELNMSSLELGDSALYFCASSLTGSSSGNTIYFGEGSWLTVV.

The rearrangement links TRBV10-3 to TRBJ2-7; 9 positions agree with TRBD1. The CDR3 is made up of 13 amino acids. Germline V gene lookup returns CDR1 ENHRY and CDR2 SYGVKD. V lost 9 bases and J lost 5; bases outside the gene matches: 8. The CDR3 coding sequence is TGTGCCATAGGACAGGGGATAATCCACGAGCAGTACTTC. Its translation is CAIGQGIIHEQYF.